This TCR beta chain was retrieved from a study of blood T cell repertoires in COVID-19. The wider study: Whether acute or convalescent, the COVID-19 samples came from the United States, Italy and Spain. PBMCs, B-cell-depleted T cells, or T cells provided the cDNA or gDNA that made up the material.

With 1 base removed from V and 2 bases from J, the gap between germline ends came to 9 bases. Germline assignment: CDR1 SGHTA and CDR2 FQGNSA. The CDR3 length is 15 residues. The authors' processing: Reference gene primer amplification gave nucleated cell count estimates. Clones were sequenced by immunoSEQ multiplex PCR, and TCRdb holds only the in-frame ones, with some missing. V and J calls and clone size are as listed in that table; D and trimming were resolved from the DNA. The table shows about 46,000 clones, with about 87% occurring only once. This clone was seen only once. This TCR came from a human donor in a cohort sampled during active COVID-19. Sample: peripheral blood. The genes are TRBV7-2 and TRBJ2-4; D possibly corresponds to TRBD2 (6 bases). This CDR3 reads CASSLVGGTKNIQYF. DNA of the CDR3: TGTGCCAGCAGCTTAGTTGGGGGGACCAAAAACATTCAGTACTTC. Looking up the rest from reference TRBV7-2 and TRBJ2-4 gives the full variable domain: GAGVSQSPSNKVTEKGKDVELRCDPISGHTALYWYRQSLGQGLEFLIYFQGNSAPDKSGLPSDRFSAERTGGSVSTLTIQRTQQEDSAVYLCASSLVGGTKNIQYFGAGTRLSVL.